The next 21 T cell receptor beta chains were all read from a single sample in a study of cytomegalovirus exposure and HLA in healthy donors. The primer mix had 60 Vbeta and 13 Jbeta primers. Here immunoSEQ multiplex PCR was the method, and the copy in TCRdb shows in-frame clones only, minus some. The sample contains nearly 95,000 clones, just under 80% of which appear only once. The sequenced material came from PBMCs. All receptors come from a woman aged 40 to 55 in good health and CMV-seronegative.

V is TRBV11-2 and J is TRBJ2-2, with a possible D match to TRBD2 (5 bases). The V gene's germline CDR1 is SGHAT and CDR2 FQNNGV. V lost 5 bases to trimming and J lost 6 bases, with 13 bases between them. The CDR3 loop spans 14 amino acids. CDR3 sequence (DNA): TGTGCCAGCAGCCCCGTACTAGTGTCCGGGGAGCTGTTTTTT. This codes for CASSPVLVSGELFF. The full variable domain, completed using reference TRBV11-2 and TRBJ2-2, is EAGVAQSPRYKIIEKRQSVAFWCNPISGHATLYWYQQILGQGPKLLIQFQNNGVVDDSQLPKDRFSAERLKGVDSTLKIQPAKLEDSAVYLCASSPVLVSGELFFGEGSRLTVL.

This chain links TRBV9 with TRBJ1-4; D perhaps matches TRBD1 (5 bases). CDR3 length: 15 residues. CDR1 and CDR2 (germline): SGDLS, YYNGEE. V lost 0 bases to trimming and J lost 4 bases, with 10 bases between them. The CDR3 sequence: CASSVEGLSNEKLFF. In DNA, the CDR3 is TGTGCCAGCAGCGTAGAGGGACTCAGTAATGAAAAACTGTTTTTT. The full variable domain, with the rest looked up from reference TRBV9 and TRBJ1-4, is DSGVTQTPKHLITATGQRVTLRCSPRSGDLSVYWYQQSLDQGLQFLIQYYNGEERAKGNILERFSAQQFPDLHSELNLSSLELGDSALYFCASSVEGLSNEKLFFGSGTQLSVL.

The chain couples TRBV20-1 to TRBJ2-1; TRBD2 matches at 8 bases. The CDR3 contains 11 residues. In germline, CDR1 is DFQATT, CDR2 SNEGSKA (reference sequence). V gave up 6 bases and J gave up 12 bases; unmatched junction bases: 7. The CDR3 loop is CSAPPGGMQFF. The CDR3 DNA reads as TGCAGTGCCCCTCCGGGGGGGATGCAGTTCTTC.

This sequence joins TRBV6-5 and TRBJ1-5; D call uncertain. V lost 5 bases and J 3 bases, leaving 14 bases between the germline ends. This CDR3 region has 15 residues. The V gene's germline CDR1 is MNHEY and CDR2 SVGAGI. This chain's CDR3 is CASSGGSHPNQPQHF. In DNA, the CDR3 is TGTGCCAGCAGTGGCGGGTCTCACCCCAATCAGCCCCAGCATTTT.

CDR3 sequence (DNA): TGTGCCAGCAGTGAAATCCCTCTAAATTCACCCCTCCACTTT. It translates to CASSEIPLNSPLHF. The chain couples TRBV6-1 to TRBJ1-6; D is ambiguous. Germline V gives CDR1 MNHNS, CDR2 SASEGT. The CDR3 runs to 14 residues. V was trimmed by 2 bases and J by 7 bases, leaving 9 bases between them.

This clone was counted a few times. The rearrangement links TRBV2 to TRBJ1-4, with TRBD1 identical over 9 bases. Germline assignment: CDR1 SNHLY and CDR2 FYNNEI. There are 16 residues in the CDR3. The V and J ends lost 2 bases and 8 bases, in that order; junction bases with no gene match: 9. The DNA for the CDR3 is TGTGCCAGCAGTGAACCATCGGGACAGGGTAAAGAAAAACTGTTTTTT. The encoded protein is CASSEPSGQGKEKLFF.

J is TRBJ1-2 and V is TRBV28; 7 bases are a match to TRBD1. The CDR3 extends over 15 amino acids. The trim removed 6 bases at V and 2 bases at J, leaving 9 bases unmatched. The germline V gene encodes CDR1 MDHEN and CDR2 SYDVKM. The CDR3 loop is CASRNSGTDNYGYTF. CDR3 DNA: TGTGCCAGCAGAAATTCCGGGACAGACAACTATGGCTACACCTTC.

This clone has a single count. V gene TRBV2 combines with J gene TRBJ1-1; 7 bases map to TRBD1. J gave up 4 bases and V 4 bases, and 6 bases lay outside the gene matches. This CDR3 has 14 residues. Germline V gene lookup returns CDR1 SNHLY and CDR2 FYNNEI. The CDR3 region has the DNA TGTGCCAGCAGTGGACAGGGACGGGGCACTGAAGCTTTCTTT. The encoded protein is CASSGQGRGTEAFF.

Only one count was recorded for this clone. The V and J genes are TRBV19 and TRBJ1-3, with D unclear. The CDR3 is made up of 15 amino acids. Between the trimmed V and J ends, which lost 3 bases and 0 bases, there was a span of 9 bases. Germline lookup yields CDR1 LNHDA and CDR2 SQIVND (reference sequence). The DNA for the CDR3 is TGTGCCAGTAGTATTGAGACAAGCTCTGGAAACACCATATATTTT. This sequence encodes CASSIETSSGNTIYF. Drawing the rest from reference TRBV19 and TRBJ1-3, the complete variable domain is DGGITQSPKYLFRKEGQNVTLSCEQNLNHDAMYWYRQDPGQGLRLIYYSQIVNDFQKGDIAEGYSVSREKKESFPLTVTSAQKNPTAFYLCASSIETSSGNTIYFGEGSWLTVV.

The rearrangement uses TRBV11-2 and TRBJ1-5; 7 bases match TRBD1. J was trimmed by 4 bases and V by 5 bases; bases with no gene match: 5. The length of the CDR3 is 14 residues. In germline, CDR1 is SGHAT, CDR2 FQNNGV. This CDR3 is CASSEDRLNQPQHF. In DNA, the CDR3 is TGTGCCAGCAGCGAGGACAGGTTAAATCAGCCCCAGCATTTT.

The chain recombines TRBV7-3 with TRBJ1-2; a possible D gene is TRBD1 (5 bases). Germline CDR1 is SGHTA and CDR2 is FQGTGA. Trimming stripped 8 bases from V and 3 bases from J, with 19 bases between. CDR3 length: 15 residues. CDR3: CASASGGGGYYGYTF. The CDR3 coding sequence is TGTGCCAGCGCCTCTGGAGGCGGGGGGTACTATGGCTACACCTTC.

A few counts support this clone. CDR3 nucleotides: TGTGCCACCAGCAGAGATTGGACAGATGAAAAACTGTTTTTT. This encodes CATSRDWTDEKLFF. The V gene is TRBV15, the J gene TRBJ1-4, with a possible D match to TRBD1 (6 bases). There are 14 residues in the CDR3. V was clipped by 0 bases and J by 6 bases, with 8 bases between them. Germline-derived CDR1 and CDR2 are LNHNV and YYDKDF (reference sequence).

This clone was counted only a few times. The chain is built from TRBV5-4 and TRBJ1-1; D gene ambiguous. Trimming removed 4 bases from V and 3 bases from J, with 16 bases in between. CDR1 and CDR2 (germline): SGHNT, YYREEE (reference sequence). The CDR3 has 15 amino acids. In nucleotides, the CDR3 is TGTGCCAGCAGCCAAGGACTCTCTGGGGACACTGAAGCTTTCTTT. The encoded protein is CASSQGLSGDTEAFF.

Here the CDR3 reads CASSPTPTGNTEAFF. The DNA of the CDR3 is TGTGCCAGCAGTCCTACGCCGACAGGGAACACTGAAGCTTTCTTT. The chain has TRBV27 and TRBJ1-1, with D perhaps matching TRBD1 (6 bases). The CDR3 loop spans 15 amino acids. Per the germline V gene, CDR1 is MNHEY and CDR2 is SMNVEV (reference sequence). The V and J ends lost 5 bases and 1 base respectively, with 14 bases between them.

Many counts were recorded for this clone. The J gene is TRBJ2-2, the V gene TRBV11-2, with TRBD2 matching over 10 bases. There are 16 residues in the CDR3. The trim removed 6 bases at V and 2 bases at J, leaving 6 bases unmatched. Germline CDR1 is SGHAT and CDR2 is FQNNGV. The CDR3 nucleotides are TGTGCCAGCAGGAGACTAGCGGGTAGAAACACCGGGGAGCTGTTTTTT. Translated: CASRRLAGRNTGELFF.

In its sample, this clone ranks as medium-sized (0.01 to 0.1%). Written as DNA, the CDR3 is TGCAGCGTTGGTACCAGGGAGGGTGACGCCGGGGAGCTGTTTTTT. Protein product: CSVGTREGDAGELFF. The rearrangement joins TRBV29-1 to TRBJ2-2; 7 bases fit TRBD2. CDR3 length equals 15 residues. V lost 4 bases and J lost 6; bases outside the gene matches: 11. CDR1 SQVTM and CDR2 ANQGSEA come from the germline V gene.

The table lists this clone with a count of one. The chain employs TRBV25-1 and TRBJ1-2, with D unresolved. Germline V CDR1 and CDR2: MGHDK, SYGVNS. The CDR3 covers 13 residues. The V end was cut by 2 bases, the J end by 4 bases, with 8 bases between. Here the CDR3 reads CASSEGPVYGYTF. The CDR3 DNA follows: TGTGCCAGCAGTGAAGGGCCCGTCTATGGCTACACCTTC.

This rearrangement joins TRBV7-3 to TRBJ2-1, with 8 bases aligning to TRBD2. The CDR3 extends over 14 amino acids. V lost 2 bases to trimming and J lost 9 bases; unmatched junction nucleotides: 6. Germline V lookup: CDR1 SGHTA, CDR2 FQGTGA. The CDR3 here is CASSLREGGSEQFF. In nucleotides, the CDR3 is TGTGCCAGCAGCTTACGGGAGGGCGGGAGTGAGCAGTTCTTC.

V usage is TRBV6-1 and J usage is TRBJ2-4; 9 bases match TRBD2. The V gene end was trimmed by 8 bases and the J gene end by 1 base; junction bases not matched to a gene: 3. CDR3 length: 14 residues. Germline V gene lookup returns CDR1 MNHNS and CDR2 SASEGT. DNA of the CDR3: TGTGCCAGCGGACTAGCGATTGCCAAAAACATTCAGTACTTC. Translated: CASGLAIAKNIQYF.

This clone occurred a few times. The chain employs TRBV6-1 and TRBJ2-7; 11 bases match TRBD1. With V trimmed by 8 bases and J by 7 bases, 13 bases remained unmatched. The CDR3 is 15 amino acids. CDR1 is MNHNS, CDR2 SASEGT, per germline. The CDR3 nucleotides are TGTGCCAGCGGGGAGCGGGACAGGGGGGTGGAGGAGCAGTACTTC. Translated, it gives CASGERDRGVEEQYF.

V is TRBV27 and J is TRBJ2-1, with a weak D call TRBD1 (6 bases). The CDR3 runs 12 residues. Per the germline V gene, CDR1 is MNHEY and CDR2 is SMNVEV (reference sequence). V dropped 6 bases and J dropped 8 bases, with 11 bases sitting between them. For the CDR3, the DNA is TGTGCCAGCAGAACTAGGACAGATGAGCAGTTCTTC. It translates to CASRTRTDEQFF.